The 31 T cell receptor beta chains in this list originate from one sample, sequenced in a study of cytomegalovirus exposure and HLA in healthy donors. This PCR relied on a set of 60 Vbeta primers and 13 Jbeta primers. Here immunoSEQ multiplex PCR was the method, and the copy in TCRdb shows in-frame clones only, minus some. The table includes 120,000 to 150,000 clones, more than 65% detected once. Sequenced material: PBMCs. The receptors were gathered from a man aged 25-45 years in good health and CMV-seropositive.

The V gene is TRBV19, the J gene TRBJ1-2; D might be TRBD1 (5 bases). The CDR3 runs to 13 residues. V was trimmed by 7 bases and J by 6 bases, leaving 15 bases between them. CDR1 LNHDA and CDR2 SQIVND come from the germline V gene (reference sequence). The CDR3 reads CASKGRAFDGYTF. The CDR3 DNA follows: TGTGCCAGTAAGGGCAGGGCATTCGATGGCTACACCTTC.

The CDR3, as DNA: TGTGCCAGCAGTCGGACAGGGGATTACGAGCAGTACTTC. Protein: CASSRTGDYEQYF. The rearrangement uses TRBV2 and TRBJ2-7; 9 bases align to TRBD1. The trim removed 5 bases at V and 4 bases at J, leaving 3 bases unmatched. There are 13 residues in the CDR3. Germline CDR1 SNHLY, CDR2 FYNNEI.

V usage is TRBV25-1 and J usage is TRBJ2-5, with a tentative D call TRBD2 (6 bases). Per germline, CDR1 MGHDK and CDR2 SYGVNS. V was pared by 8 bases and J by 4 bases, with 14 bases between. The CDR3 length is 13 residues. Written as DNA, the CDR3 is TGTGCCAGCCAAACTAGCTGGCGAGAGACCCAGTACTTC. Translation: CASQTSWRETQYF.

The V and J genes are TRBV28 and TRBJ2-5; 9 bases line up with TRBD1. The J call may be in error: the DNA end matches TRBJ2-7 better. The CDR3 extends over 14 amino acids. Germline CDR1 MDHEN, CDR2 SYDVKM. This CDR3 reads CASSRDREFGEQYF. The DNA of the CDR3 is TGTGCCAGCAGCCGGGACAGGGAGTTTGGCGAGCAGTACTTC.

In its sample, this clone was seen once. The V gene is TRBV5-4, the J gene TRBJ1-1; D might be TRBD1 (5 bases). Deletions cut 7 bases from V and 8 bases from J, with 12 bases between. Germline-derived CDR1 and CDR2 are SGHNT and YYREEE (reference sequence). This CDR3 contains 11 residues. The DNA for the CDR3 is TGTGCCAGCCGGGGGTCGGCAGAAGCTTTCTTT. Translating it yields CASRGSAEAFF.

V is TRBV11-2 and J is TRBJ2-7; D perhaps matches TRBD2 (6 bases). V shed 5 bases and J shed 7 bases, with 15 bases lying between them. CDR3 length: 13 amino acids. Germline V CDR1 and CDR2: SGHAT, FQNNGV. The CDR3 nucleotides are TGTGCCAGCAGCGCGGGACTCCGTGAGGAGCAGTACTTC. It translates to CASSAGLREEQYF.

The J gene is TRBJ1-1, the V gene TRBV6-1; the D is unclear. With 6 bases removed from V and 8 bases from J, the gap between germline ends came to 16 bases. CDR1 and CDR2 from the germline V gene are MNHNS and SASEGT. The CDR3 totals 13 residues. In nucleotides, the CDR3 is TGTGCCAGCAGCCTGGATAGTCGGGGAGAAGCTTTCTTT. It encodes CASSLDSRGEAFF.

The CDR3: CASSPRGAGLQETQYF. The CDR3 DNA reads TGTGCCAGCAGCCCCCGGGGGGCGGGGCTACAAGAGACCCAGTACTTC. The V gene is TRBV7-8, the J gene TRBJ2-5; D is possibly TRBD2 (7 bases). This CDR3 has 16 residues. Germline V lookup: CDR1 SGHVS, CDR2 FQNEAQ. The V and J ends lost 5 bases and 2 bases respectively, with 18 bases between them.

The rearrangement joins TRBV7-8 to TRBJ2-7; D unresolved. Germline lookup yields CDR1 SGHVS and CDR2 FQNEAQ. The CDR3 totals 15 residues. Trimming pared 2 bases from V and 7 bases from J, leaving 18 bases between. CDR3 in amino acids: CASSLFAARLEEQYF. In DNA form, the CDR3 reads TGTGCCAGCAGCTTATTCGCCGCGCGTCTGGAGGAGCAGTACTTC.

J is TRBJ2-5 and V is TRBV27; 8 positions match TRBD2. Germline V gives CDR1 MNHEY, CDR2 SMNVEV (reference sequence). Losses at the gene ends were 0 bases for V and 11 bases for J; bases not matched to a gene: 20. The CDR3 length is 18 residues. The DNA of the CDR3 is TGTGCCAGCAGTTTATCGGCTAGCGGGTTATTATCCCTTTCCGGGCAGTACTTC. Amino acid sequence: CASSLSASGLLSLSGQYF.

V gene TRBV27 combines with J gene TRBJ1-5; D perhaps matches TRBD1 (5 bases). Deletions cut 5 bases from V and 0 bases from J, with 8 bases between. CDR3 length: 14 amino acids. The germline CDR1 and CDR2 sequences are MNHEY and SMNVEV (reference sequence). The CDR3 protein is CASSTGRSNQPQHF. Here the CDR3 DNA reads TGTGCCAGCAGTACAGGTCGTAGCAATCAGCCCCAGCATTTT.

V is TRBV25-1 and J is TRBJ1-2, with D possibly being TRBD1 (5 bases). Germline lookup yields CDR1 MGHDK and CDR2 SYGVNS. Between the trimmed V and J ends, which lost 8 bases and 4 bases, there was a span of 17 bases. The CDR3 covers 14 residues. CDR3 region: CASLSPTASYGYTF. The CDR3 DNA sequence: TGTGCCAGCCTCAGCCCGACAGCTTCCTATGGCTACACCTTC.

In its sample, this clone was seen once. The chain is built from TRBV5-1 and TRBJ1-2; a weak D match, TRBD1 (6 bases). Germline CDR1 reads SGHRS; CDR2 reads YFSETQ. The CDR3 length is 18 residues. V was clipped by 0 bases and J by 4 bases, with 22 bases between them. DNA of the CDR3: TGCGCCAGCAGCTTGGGGTCTATCGGGGGGGGCAGCAGCTATGGCTACACCTTC. It specifies CASSLGSIGGGSSYGYTF.

The rearrangement joins TRBV18 to TRBJ1-1; D remains unclear. Trimming took 3 bases from V and 1 from J, leaving 15 bases between them. Germline V gene data show CDR1 as KGHSH and CDR2 as LQKENI. The CDR3 runs to 16 residues. CDR3 in DNA: TGTGCCAGCTCACCCTCGACAAACTCCCCGAACACTGAAGCTTTCTTT. Its translation: CASSPSTNSPNTEAFF. Filled out from reference TRBV18 and TRBJ1-1, the complete variable domain reads NAGVMQNPRHLVRRRGQEARLRCSPMKGHSHVYWYRQLPEEGLKFMVYLQKENIIDESGMPKERFSAEFPKEGPSILRIQQVVRGDSAAYFCASSPSTNSPNTEAFFGQGTRLTVV.

The chain recombines TRBV19 with TRBJ2-5, with D uncertain. The end of the DNA is better explained by TRBJ2-7, so the J call may be wrong. The CDR3 loop spans 14 amino acids. Germline CDR1 is LNHDA and CDR2 is SQIVND (reference sequence). CDR3 DNA: TGTGCCAGTAGTATCTGGTTTGGGCCGAACGAGCAGTACTTC. Translated: CASSIWFGPNEQYF.

The gene calls are TRBV6-1 and TRBJ2-3; D gene ambiguous. This CDR3 is 14 amino acids long. Trimming left V 4 bases short and J 0 bases short, with 8 bases between. Germline V gives CDR1 MNHNS, CDR2 SASEGT. CDR3 region: CASSVVISTDTQYF. The CDR3 DNA reads as TGTGCCAGCAGTGTAGTGATAAGCACAGATACGCAGTATTTT.

The chain recombines TRBV30 with TRBJ2-1; TRBD2 matches at 11 bases. CDR3 length equals 16 residues. V was clipped by 8 bases and J by 5 bases; unmatched bases: 14. In germline, CDR1 is GTSNPN, CDR2 SVGIG (reference sequence). The CDR3: CALIPLLAGDDNEQFF. As DNA, the CDR3 is TGTGCCCTAATCCCCCTACTAGCGGGAGACGACAATGAGCAGTTCTTC.

This clone has only one observation. The rearrangement uses TRBV30 and TRBJ1-1, with D unresolved. Germline V gene lookup returns CDR1 GTSNPN and CDR2 SVGIG (reference sequence). With 3 bases removed from V and 0 bases from J, the gap between germline ends came to 5 bases. CDR3 size: 12 residues. The CDR3 is CAWSRMNTEAFF. The CDR3 DNA is TGTGCCTGGAGCAGGATGAACACTGAAGCTTTCTTT.

This chain's CDR3 is CASRGGSVKTGELFF. The CDR3 bases are TGTGCCAGCAGGGGAGGTAGCGTTAAGACCGGGGAGCTGTTTTTT. The chain employs TRBV28 and TRBJ2-2; a weak D match, TRBD2 (6 bases). Per germline, CDR1 MDHEN and CDR2 SYDVKM. The CDR3 extends over 15 amino acids. V was clipped by 6 bases and J by 5 bases, with 16 bases between them.

The genes are TRBV30 and TRBJ1-3, with D unclear. The V end lost 3 bases, the J end lost 6 bases, and 3 bases lay between the germline ends. The CDR3 has 10 residues. Germline CDR1 reads GTSNPN; CDR2 reads SVGIG (reference sequence). The CDR3 bases are TGTGCCTGGAGCAAAAACACCATATATTTT. Its translation: CAWSKNTIYF.

The gene calls are TRBV7-9 and TRBJ1-4; TRBD1 is a possible D gene (6 bases). The V and J ends lost 5 bases and 7 bases respectively, with 14 bases between them. The CDR3 spans 14 residues. Germline values: CDR1 SEHNR, CDR2 FQNEAQ (reference sequence). In DNA form, the CDR3 reads TGTGCCAGCAGCGAGACAAGGGGGAGTGAAAAACTGTTTTTT. It codes for CASSETRGSEKLFF.

This clone was observed a single time. The chain combines TRBV14 with TRBJ1-3, with 8 nucleotides matching TRBD1. The CDR3 covers 14 residues. The V gene's germline CDR1 is SGHDN and CDR2 FVKESK. V was clipped by 2 bases and J by 4 bases; unmatched bases: 1. This CDR3 reads CASSQSGGGNTIYF. CDR3 coding DNA: TGTGCCAGCAGCCAATCAGGGGGCGGAAACACCATATATTTT.

The chain couples TRBV28 to TRBJ2-5, with 15 bases lining up with TRBD2. V was pared by 3 bases and J by 2 bases, with 4 bases of the junction left unmatched. Germline lookup yields CDR1 MDHEN and CDR2 SYDVKM. The CDR3 is 17 residues long. The chain's CDR3 is CASSFWGLAGGQETQYF. For the CDR3, the DNA is TGTGCCAGCAGTTTCTGGGGACTAGCGGGAGGTCAAGAGACCCAGTACTTC.

V and J are TRBV30 and TRBJ2-1, with 8 bases that match TRBD2. CDR1 is GTSNPN, CDR2 SVGIG, per germline (reference sequence). The J segment lost 0 bases and the V segment lost 4 bases, leaving 5 bases of the junction unmatched. This CDR3 comprises 15 residues. The CDR3 DNA reads as TGTGCCTGGATTCCGCTAGCGGGCTCCTACAATGAGCAGTTCTTC. It yields the protein CAWIPLAGSYNEQFF.

The chain couples TRBV27 to TRBJ2-7; 8 bases are shared with TRBD1. Germline CDR1 is MNHEY and CDR2 is SMNVEV (reference sequence). The trim removed 2 bases at V and 2 bases at J, leaving 8 bases unmatched. This CDR3 has 16 residues. CDR3: CASSLRPDRAPYEQYF. Written as DNA, the CDR3 is TGTGCCAGCAGTTTAAGGCCGGACAGGGCCCCCTACGAGCAGTACTTC.

Comment on this clone: The junction and the germline gene differ at one end; a read error may be behind it. DNA for the CDR3: TGTTCCAGCAGCTCTCCGGGACAGGGGGCGTTGGCTGAAGCTTTCTTT. Translated: CSSSSPGQGALAEAFF. The chain has TRBV7-9 and TRBJ1-1, with 12 bases identical to TRBD1. The CDR3 loop spans 16 amino acids. Germline V gene lookup returns CDR1 SEHNR and CDR2 FQNEAQ (reference sequence).

The gene calls are TRBV11-2 and TRBJ2-7; TRBD1 matches 7 bases. Germline assignment: CDR1 SGHAT and CDR2 FQNNGV. This CDR3 is built from 17 residues. Losses at the gene ends were 1 base for V and 0 bases for J; bases not matched to a gene: 9. CDR3 protein: CASSLGTGGLRSYEQYF. The DNA for the CDR3 is TGTGCCAGCAGCTTAGGGACAGGCGGATTGCGCTCCTACGAGCAGTACTTC.

Details on this clone: The junction differs from germline at one of its ends, possibly a read error. The chain joins TRBV7-9 to TRBJ2-7; weak D call: TRBD2 (5 bases). CDR1 is SEHNR, CDR2 FQNEAQ, per germline (reference sequence). This CDR3 has 13 amino acids. CDR3 nucleotide sequence: TGTTCCAGCAGCCGTGACTACTCCTACGAGCAGTACTTC. Its protein is CSSSRDYSYEQYF.

The genes are TRBV11-3 and TRBJ1-5; maybe TRBD1 (6 bases). CDR1 and CDR2 from the germline V gene are SGHNT and YENEEA. CDR3 size: 19 residues. V was cut by 5 bases and J by 0 bases, with 23 bases left in between. The chain's CDR3 is CASSPGTTVILDSNQPQHF. DNA for the CDR3: TGTGCCAGCAGCCCCGGGACAACCGTAATCCTGGATAGCAATCAGCCCCAGCATTTT.

On this clone: The junction departs from the called germline gene at one end, perhaps through a read error. This chain connects TRBV28 to TRBJ2-6, with 7 bases aligning to TRBD2. Germline-derived CDR1 and CDR2 are MDHEN and SYDVKM. The CDR3 totals 18 residues. The CDR3 coding sequence is TGTGCCAGCAGTTTTCCTAGCGGTCTTCACTCTGGGGCCAACGGCCTGACTTTC. It specifies CASSFPSGLHSGANGLTF. The whole variable domain, filled in from reference TRBV28 and TRBJ2-6, reads DVKVTQSSRYLVKRTGEKVFLECVQDMDHENMFWYRQDPGLGLRLIYFSYDVKMKEKGDIPEGYSVSREKKERFSLILESASTNQTSMYLCASSFPSGLHSGANGLTFGAGSRLTVL.

The J gene is TRBJ2-7, the V gene TRBV5-1, with 9 bases fitting TRBD1. Germline V gene sequence: CDR1 SGHRS, CDR2 YFSETQ. Germline trimming cut 10 bases from V and 5 bases from J; bases unmatched to any gene: 13. The CDR3 has 14 residues. CDR3 coding DNA: TGCGCCTCCAGCCGGGACAGGGTACGCCACGAGCAGTACTTC. Amino acids: CASSRDRVRHEQYF.